Detailed here is one TCR beta chain. This record comes from a study of Ad26.COV2.S vaccination and SARS-CoV-2 variants. Trimming cost V 4 bases and J 7 bases, with 13 bases left between them. Germline CDR1 and CDR2: SGHTA and FQGTGA. The length of the CDR3 is 14 residues. Treatment of the sample: 15 to 20 received Ad26.COV2.S at low or high dose, single or two shots; 5 received placebo; per-sample allocation not given. It was on day 63 after the first vaccine or placebo injection that samples were taken. Profiling relied on immunoSEQ multiplex PCR, and the TCRdb table lists in-frame clones only, not all of them. The data contain some 390,000 clones, 75% to 90% of them seen just once; the ten biggest clones take up under 2%.

The sequenced sample was peripheral blood, obtained in a trial of Ad26.COV2.S vaccine versus placebo. This clonotype was obtained from a person between 18 and 65 years old who received the Ad26.COV2.S COVID-19 vaccine or a placebo. The gene calls are TRBV7-3 and TRBJ2-2; no reliable D call. CDR3 sequence: CASSSLILNGELFF. The CDR3 DNA reads TGTGCCAGCAGCTCCCTAATTCTCAACGGGGAGCTGTTTTTT. The full variable domain, rest sourced from reference TRBV7-3 and TRBJ2-2, is GAGVSQTPSNKVTEKGKYVELRCDPISGHTALYWYRQSLGQGPEFLIYFQGTGAADDSGLPNDRFFAVRPEGSVSTLKIQRTERGDSAVYLCASSSLILNGELFFGEGSRLTVL.